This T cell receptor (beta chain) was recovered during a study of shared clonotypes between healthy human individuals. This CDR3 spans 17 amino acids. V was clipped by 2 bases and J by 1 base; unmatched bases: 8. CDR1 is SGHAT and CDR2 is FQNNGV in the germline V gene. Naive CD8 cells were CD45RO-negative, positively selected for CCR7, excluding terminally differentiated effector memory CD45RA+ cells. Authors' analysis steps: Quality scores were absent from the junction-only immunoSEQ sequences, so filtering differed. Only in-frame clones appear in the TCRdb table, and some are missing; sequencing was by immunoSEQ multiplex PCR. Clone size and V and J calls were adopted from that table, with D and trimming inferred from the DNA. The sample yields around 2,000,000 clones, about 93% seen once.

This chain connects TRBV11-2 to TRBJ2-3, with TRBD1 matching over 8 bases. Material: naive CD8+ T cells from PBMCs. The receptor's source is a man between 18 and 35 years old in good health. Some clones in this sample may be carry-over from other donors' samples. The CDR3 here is CASSLLPPGQGTDTQYF. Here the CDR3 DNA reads TGTGCCAGCAGCTTACTCCCCCCGGGACAGGGCACAGATACGCAGTATTTT.